The 19 T cell receptor beta chains listed next were all sequenced from one sample in a study of spatial heterogeneity in lung cancer. Time point of the sample: blood at routine non-recurrence follow-up after resection. Each CDR3 protein is one row after TCRdb ran MiXCR on the 5' RACE reads. Of tens of thousands of distinct CDR3 sequences in the sample, around 9.7% were seen once. The source material was PBMCs, sampled at follow-up. These TCRs come from a male donor with early-stage non-small cell lung cancer.

The chain has TRBV6-2 or TRBV6-3 and TRBJ2-7, with TRBD1 matching 9 bases. The trim removed 4 bases at V and 1 base at J, leaving 11 bases unmatched. The CDR3 runs to 17 residues. From germline, CDR1 is MNHEY and CDR2 SVGEGT. In nucleotides, the CDR3 is TGTGCCAGCAGTTCGACGACGGGACAGGGTAGTTCCTACGAGCAGTACTTC. Encoded protein: CASSSTTGQGSSYEQYF.

This clonotype is labeled medium-sized (0.01 to 0.1%). This chain links TRBV4-3 with TRBJ2-5; D is unclear. Germline-derived CDR1 and CDR2 are LGHNA and YSLEER. The CDR3 is 13 amino acids. Trimming left V 2 bases short and J 6 bases short, with 10 bases between. CDR3 loop: CASSQSLPQTQYF. CDR3 DNA sequence: TGCGCCAGCAGCCAAAGCCTTCCCCAGACCCAGTACTTC.

Only a few counts were recorded for this clonotype. This sequence joins TRBV6-2 or TRBV6-3 and TRBJ2-7; D is unclear. The V end lost 2 bases, the J end lost 7 bases, and 6 bases lay between the germline ends. CDR1 is MNHEY and CDR2 is SVGEGT in the germline V gene. This CDR3 contains 11 residues. In DNA form, the CDR3 reads TGTGCCAGCAGTTACGGGGTTGAGCAGTACTTC. It encodes CASSYGVEQYF.

This clonotype was recorded a few times. The chain combines TRBV20-1 with TRBJ2-3, with D uncertain. CDR1 is DFQATT and CDR2 is SNEGSKA in the germline V gene (reference sequence). V gave up 0 bases and J gave up 1 base, with 8 bases separating them. This CDR3 has 14 amino acids. The CDR3 region has the DNA TGCAGTGCTAGAGATCTCTGGGGCACAGATACGCAGTATTTT. The encoded protein is CSARDLWGTDTQYF.

This clonotype showed up just a few times. V is TRBV20-1 and J is TRBJ1-5; a weak D match, TRBD1 (6 bases). Germline CDR1 DFQATT, CDR2 SNEGSKA (reference sequence). This CDR3 spans 16 amino acids. The ends were cut back, 5 bases at V and 0 bases at J, with 17 bases in the middle. Here the CDR3 reads CSASRTASYSNQPQHF. The DNA of the CDR3 is TGCAGTGCTTCCCGGACAGCCTCTTATAGCAATCAGCCCCAGCATTTT.

There are many counts of this clonotype. This rearrangement joins TRBV7-9 to TRBJ2-7; D unclear. The germline gives CDR1 SEHNR, CDR2 FQNEAQ (reference sequence). This CDR3 spans 14 amino acids. V dropped 0 bases and J dropped 0 bases, with 6 bases sitting between them. The CDR3, as DNA: TGTGCCAGCAGCTTAGCGGGAAGCTCCTACGAGCAGTACTTC. Amino acid sequence: CASSLAGSSYEQYF.

The chain uses TRBV20-1 and TRBJ2-1; 10 positions match TRBD2. The germline gives CDR1 DFQATT, CDR2 SNEGSKA (reference sequence). The length of the CDR3 is 14 residues. The J segment lost 7 bases and the V segment lost 1 base, leaving 4 bases of the junction unmatched. The CDR3 DNA is TGCAGTGCTAGAGGTAGCGGGGGGTGGAATGAGCAGTTCTTC. Encoded protein: CSARGSGGWNEQFF.

This clonotype was recorded many times. V gene TRBV3-1 combines with J gene TRBJ2-2; 10 bases line up with TRBD2. J gave up 5 bases and V 7 bases, and 7 bases lay outside the gene matches. CDR3 length: 15 residues. Germline CDR1 is LGHDT and CDR2 is YNNKEL (reference sequence). The CDR3 coding sequence is TGTGCCAGCAACCTGCTAGCGGGAGCTACCGGGGAGCTGTTTTTT. It encodes CASNLLAGATGELFF.

The table lists this clonotype with many counts. The chain has TRBV20-1 and TRBJ1-6; 9 bases line up with TRBD1. J was trimmed by 10 bases and V by 3 bases; bases with no gene match: 4. This CDR3 has 13 residues. Germline-derived CDR1 and CDR2 are DFQATT and SNEGSKA (reference sequence). CDR3 amino acids: CSASGTGRSPLHF. CDR3 bases: TGCAGTGCTAGTGGGACAGGGCGCTCACCCCTCCACTTT.

This clonotype was counted many times. The J gene is TRBJ2-5, the V gene TRBV7-2; the D gene is possibly TRBD2 (6 bases). This CDR3 region has 17 residues. V was cut by 3 bases and J by 2 bases, with 19 bases left in between. Germline V gene lookup returns CDR1 SGHTA and CDR2 FQGNSA. The CDR3 sequence is CASSFGYGGGFQETQYF. The CDR3 region has the DNA TGTGCCAGCAGCTTTGGGTATGGCGGAGGGTTTCAAGAGACCCAGTACTTC.

This clonotype was counted between two and nine times. DNA of the CDR3: TGTGCCAGCAGCCCCCTTGCCGACTATAGTTCGCAGTATTTT. Amino acid sequence: CASSPLADYSSQYF. V and J are TRBV7-2 and TRBJ2-3, with D possibly matching TRBD2 (5 bases). The V gene's germline CDR1 is SGHTA and CDR2 FQGNSA. The CDR3 is 14 amino acids. V was clipped by 5 bases and J by 10 bases, with 19 bases between them. The complete variable domain, with remaining parts taken from reference TRBV7-2 and TRBJ2-3, reads GAGVSQSPSNKVTEKGKDVELRCDPISGHTALYWYRQSLGQGLEFLIYFQGNSAPDKSGLPSDRFSAERTGGSVSTLTIQRTQQEDSAVYLCASSPLADYSSQYFGPGTRLTVL.

In its sample, this clonotype was seen a few times. The chain links TRBV7-9 to TRBJ1-1, with D maybe TRBD1 (5 bases). From germline, CDR1 is SEHNR and CDR2 FQNEAQ (reference sequence). The CDR3 is 15 residues long. V was pared by 1 base and J by 3 bases, with 12 bases between. The CDR3 sequence: CASSLGGTDDTEAFF. CDR3 DNA sequence: TGTGCCAGCAGCTTAGGGGGGACGGATGACACTGAAGCTTTCTTT.

V and J are TRBV28 and TRBJ1-1; no firm D call. Trimming removed 7 bases at V and 2 bases at J, with 11 bases between. Per the germline V gene, CDR1 is MDHEN and CDR2 is SYDVKM. The CDR3 covers 13 residues. CDR3 protein: CASNWASNTEAFF. Written as DNA, the CDR3 is TGTGCCAGCAATTGGGCCAGTAACACTGAAGCTTTCTTT.

The chain is built from TRBV15 and TRBJ2-3, with 12 bases matching TRBD2. This CDR3 has 15 amino acids. Germline V lookup: CDR1 LNHNV, CDR2 YYDKDF (reference sequence). V shed 0 bases and J 7 bases; nucleotides not matched to a gene: 2. Written as DNA, the CDR3 is TGTGCCACCAGCAGAGATTGGACTAGCGGGAATACGCAGTATTTT. Encoded protein: CATSRDWTSGNTQYF.

This clonotype was observed at least ten times. V and J are TRBV5-4 and TRBJ2-3, with 9 bases identical to TRBD2. The V gene end was trimmed by 4 bases and the J gene end by 5 bases; junction bases not matched to a gene: 11. This CDR3 region has 16 residues. CDR1 and CDR2 (germline): SGHNT, YYREEE (reference sequence). The CDR3 sequence: CASSTRILAGRDTQYF. In DNA, the CDR3 is TGTGCCAGCAGCACCCGGATCCTAGCGGGGCGAGATACGCAGTATTTT.

Relative to its sample, this clonotype is medium-sized. The rearrangement joins TRBV6-5 to TRBJ1-1, with 7 bases that match TRBD1. The length of the CDR3 is 12 residues. V trimming: 4 bases; J trimming: 6 bases; junction bases outside the gene matches: 2. CDR1 and CDR2 (germline): MNHEY, SVGAGI. The CDR3 sequence is CASSSRGPEAFF. CDR3 DNA: TGTGCCAGCAGTTCTAGGGGGCCTGAAGCTTTCTTT.

This clonotype has just a few counts. J is TRBJ2-7 and V is TRBV27; the match to TRBD2 covers 7 bases. J lost 7 bases, V lost 1 base, and 4 bases had no gene match. CDR1 is MNHEY, CDR2 SMNVEV, per germline (reference sequence). The CDR3 length is 13 residues. The CDR3 reads CASSLWGGREQYF. The CDR3 DNA reads TGTGCCAGCAGTTTATGGGGGGGGAGGGAGCAGTACTTC.

The chain uses TRBV7-2 and TRBJ1-6; D gene ambiguous. The germline CDR1 and CDR2 sequences are SGHTA and FQGNSA. The CDR3 is made up of 14 amino acids. Trimming took off 5 bases at V and 7 bases at J, with 12 bases between the two ends. DNA for the CDR3: TGTGCCAGCAGCCGCGGGCAGACAAATTCACCCCTCCACTTT. Its translation is CASSRGQTNSPLHF.

The table lists this clonotype with many counts. The chain joins TRBV4-3 to TRBJ1-2; maybe TRBD1 (5 bases). The CDR3 length is 14 residues. The ends were cut back, 0 bases at V and 7 bases at J, with 12 bases in the middle. Germline CDR1 and CDR2: LGHNA and YSLEER. The DNA of the CDR3 is TGCGCCAGCAGCCAAGATGCGTTCGGGGCTGGCTACACCTTC. Translation gives CASSQDAFGAGYTF.